The 13 T cell receptor beta chains given below trace back to one sample, sequenced in a study of T cells in localized non-small cell lung cancer. The protocol was immunoSEQ multiplex PCR, while the TCRdb copy is restricted to in-frame clones and leaves out a portion. The repertoire holds more than 35,000 clones, around nine tenths seen once, with around 6.9% in the top ten. Sequencing used peripheral blood, obtained before any cancer treatment. Receptors originate from a female donor aged 60 or older with stage I lung adenocarcinoma.

The genes are TRBV6-5 and TRBJ2-5, with 11 bases identical to TRBD1. The CDR3 is 15 amino acids. Germline-derived CDR1 and CDR2 are MNHEY and SVGAGI. V lost 2 bases, J lost 5 bases, and 4 bases stayed unmatched. The CDR3 loop is CASSYGTGGWETQYF. The CDR3 DNA reads as TGTGCCAGCAGTTACGGGACAGGGGGATGGGAGACCCAGTACTTC.

In its sample, this clone was seen once. The CDR3 DNA follows: TGTGCCAGTAGCTTTCAGGGGGGGAGGAACACCGGGGAGCTGTTTTTT. It encodes CASSFQGGRNTGELFF. V is TRBV19 and J is TRBJ2-2; D may be TRBD1 or TRBD2 (7 bases each). The germline gives CDR1 LNHDA, CDR2 SQIVND (reference sequence). The CDR3 runs 16 residues. The V end was cut by 6 bases, the J end by 1 base, with 15 bases between.

This chain links TRBV7-2 with TRBJ1-2, with unresolved D. Germline values: CDR1 SGHTA, CDR2 FQGNSA. Trimming shortened V by 1 base and J by 3 bases, and 9 bases separated the two germline ends. This CDR3 contains 14 residues. CDR3 nucleotide sequence: TGTGCCAGCAGCTTAGGGACGGGAGACTATGGCTACACCTTC. It is translated as CASSLGTGDYGYTF.

The chain couples TRBV27 to TRBJ1-2, with TRBD1 identical over 9 bases. The CDR3 has 14 residues. Germline CDR1 reads MNHEY; CDR2 reads SMNVEV (reference sequence). J gave up 6 bases and V 5 bases, and 7 bases lay outside the gene matches. The CDR3 region is CASSQGTGYDGYTF. CDR3 nucleotides: TGTGCCAGCAGTCAGGGGACAGGGTATGATGGCTACACCTTC.

The chain joins TRBV5-6 to TRBJ1-5; no definite D call. Germline CDR1 and CDR2: SGHDT and YYEEEE. CDR3 length: 14 amino acids. V was clipped by 0 bases and J by 2 bases, with 6 bases between them. In DNA, the CDR3 is TGTGCCAGCAGCTTGGGTGGGGGCAATCAGCCCCAGCATTTT. This sequence encodes CASSLGGGNQPQHF.

V gene TRBV27 combines with J gene TRBJ1-1, with a possible D match to TRBD1 (6 bases). This CDR3 comprises 15 residues. CDR1 and CDR2 (germline): MNHEY, SMNVEV (reference sequence). V lost 3 bases and J 6 bases, leaving 17 bases between the germline ends. The CDR3 sequence: CASSFVQGAVAEAFF. DNA for the CDR3: TGTGCCAGCAGTTTTGTACAGGGAGCGGTGGCTGAAGCTTTCTTT.

The J gene is TRBJ1-1, the V gene TRBV28, with D maybe TRBD1 (6 bases). Germline V gene data show CDR1 as MDHEN and CDR2 as SYDVKM. V was cut by 1 base and J by 5 bases, with 11 bases left in between. The CDR3 is 14 amino acids. CDR3 region: CASSLYQGRTEAFF. CDR3 nucleotide sequence: TGTGCCAGCAGTTTATATCAGGGGCGGACTGAAGCTTTCTTT. Combining the CDR3 with reference TRBV28 and TRBJ1-1 gives the whole variable domain DVKVTQSSRYLVKRTGEKVFLECVQDMDHENMFWYRQDPGLGLRLIYFSYDVKMKEKGDIPEGYSVSREKKERFSLILESASTNQTSMYLCASSLYQGRTEAFFGQGTRLTVV.

DNA of the CDR3: TGTGCCAGCAGCCAAGAAGGGGCTGCCGATTGGAACACTGAAGCTTTCTTT. This gives the protein CASSQEGAADWNTEAFF. J is TRBJ1-1 and V is TRBV4-2; a possible D gene is TRBD1 (5 bases). This CDR3 region has 17 residues. Germline V CDR1 and CDR2: LGHNA, YNFKEQ. Trimming shortened V by 0 bases and J by 1 base, and 15 bases separated the two germline ends.

The genes are TRBV4-1 and TRBJ1-6, with TRBD1 matching 8 bases. CDR3 length equals 17 residues. J gave up 3 bases and V 0 bases, and 4 bases lay outside the gene matches. Per germline, CDR1 MGHRA and CDR2 YSYEKL. Here the CDR3 reads CASSQEDGTGYNSPLHF. Here the CDR3 DNA reads TGCGCCAGCAGCCAAGAGGACGGGACAGGCTATAATTCACCCCTCCACTTT.

The CDR3 region is CASSLKGYYNSPLHF. The DNA for the CDR3 is TGTGCCAGCAGCTTGAAGGGCTACTATAATTCACCCCTCCACTTT. The chain couples TRBV5-4 to TRBJ1-6; D is undetermined. Trimming cost V 1 base and J 3 bases, with 8 bases left between them. Per the germline V gene, CDR1 is SGHNT and CDR2 is YYREEE (reference sequence). This CDR3 is 15 amino acids long.

The rearrangement uses TRBV6-5 and TRBJ1-1; D is undetermined. The germline gives CDR1 MNHEY, CDR2 SVGAGI. V was pared by 6 bases and J by 1 base, with 9 bases between. The CDR3 contains 13 residues. In DNA, the CDR3 is TGTGCCAGCAGAAGGTTCGAGAACACTGAAGCTTTCTTT. Amino acid sequence: CASRRFENTEAFF.

This sequence joins TRBV6-5 and TRBJ2-5; perhaps TRBD1 as D (7 bases). The ends were cut back, 7 bases at V and 5 bases at J, with 14 bases in the middle. CDR1 and CDR2 from the germline V gene are MNHEY and SVGAGI. This CDR3 contains 13 residues. CDR3 sequence: CASTLTGRETQYF. For the CDR3, the DNA is TGTGCCAGCACGTTGACAGGGAGGGAGACCCAGTACTTC.

The chain combines TRBV5-4 with TRBJ2-7; 9 bases are shared with TRBD2. The CDR3 extends over 15 amino acids. V lost 0 bases, J lost 2 bases, and 3 bases stayed unmatched. Germline V gene sequence: CDR1 SGHNT, CDR2 YYREEE (reference sequence). The CDR3 DNA follows: TGTGCCAGCAGCTTGGAGGCGGGGGGGCCCTACGAGCAGTACGTC. As protein: CASSLEAGGPYEQYV.